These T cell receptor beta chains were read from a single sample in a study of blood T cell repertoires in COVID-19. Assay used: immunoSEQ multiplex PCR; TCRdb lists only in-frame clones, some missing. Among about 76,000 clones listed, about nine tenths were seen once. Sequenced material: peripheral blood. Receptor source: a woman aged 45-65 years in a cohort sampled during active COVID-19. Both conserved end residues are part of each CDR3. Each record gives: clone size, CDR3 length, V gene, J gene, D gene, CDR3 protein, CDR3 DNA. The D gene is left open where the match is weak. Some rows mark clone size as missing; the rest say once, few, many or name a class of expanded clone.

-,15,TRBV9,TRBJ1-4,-,CASSVSGGPIEKLFF,TGTGCCAGCAGCGTATCTGGAGGTCCCATTGAAAAACTGTTTTTT
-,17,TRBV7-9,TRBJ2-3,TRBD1,CASSFPTGGTHTDTQYF,TGTGCCAGCAGCTTCCCGACAGGGGGCACCCACACAGATACGCAGTATTTT
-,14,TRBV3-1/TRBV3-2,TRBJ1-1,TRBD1,CASSPRGQGSEAFF,TGTGCCAGCAGCCCCAGGGGGCAGGGATCTGAAGCTTTCTTT
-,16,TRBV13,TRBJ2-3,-,CASSPRLSGITDTQYF,TGTGCCAGCAGCCCGCGACTGAGCGGCATCACAGATACGCAGTATTTT
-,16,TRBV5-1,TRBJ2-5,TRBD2,CASSLGTSGVQETQYF,TGCGCCAGCAGCTTGGGGACTAGCGGGGTCCAAGAGACCCAGTACTTC
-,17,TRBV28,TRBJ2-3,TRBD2,CASSPALAGAGTDTQYF,TGTGCCAGCAGCCCTGCCCTAGCGGGAGCCGGCACAGATACGCAGTATTTT
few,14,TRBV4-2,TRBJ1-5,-,CASSPPGGNQPQHF,TGTGCCAGCAGTCCACCCGGGGGCAATCAGCCCCAGCATTTT
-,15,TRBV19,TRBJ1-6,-,CASTEGGTSNSPLHF,TGTGCCAGTACCGAGGGAGGAACAAGCAATTCACCCCTCCACTTT
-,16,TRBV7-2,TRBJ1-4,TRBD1,CASSLGSEGGAKKLFF,TGTGCCAGCAGCTTAGGATCGGAAGGGGGCGCGAAAAAACTGTTTTTT
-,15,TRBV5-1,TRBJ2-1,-,CASYLALPGYNEQFF,TGCGCCAGCTACTTAGCGCTACCCGGCTACAATGAGCAGTTCTTC
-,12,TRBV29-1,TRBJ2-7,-,CSVRGGTYEQYF,TGCAGCGTTCGTGGCGGCACCTACGAGCAGTACTTC
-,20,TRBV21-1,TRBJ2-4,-,CASSKKGPDGHTSSKNIQYF,TGTGCCAGCAGCAAAAAAGGGCCGGATGGACACACGTCCTCCAAAAACATTCAGTACTTC
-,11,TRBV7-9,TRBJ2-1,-,CASSAGRGQFF,TGTGCCAGCAGCGCGGGGCGGGGGCAGTTCTTC
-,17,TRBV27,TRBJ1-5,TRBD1,CASSLTPQGSKGQPQHF,TGTGCCAGCAGTCTTACGCCACAGGGGTCTAAGGGACAGCCCCAGCATTTT
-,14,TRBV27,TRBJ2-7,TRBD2,CASSLAGGPYEQYF,TGTGCCAGCAGCCTAGCGGGAGGGCCCTACGAGCAGTACTTC
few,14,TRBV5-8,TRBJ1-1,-,CASSWRGAGTEAFF,TGTGCCAGCAGCTGGCGGGGGGCGGGAACTGAAGCTTTCTTT
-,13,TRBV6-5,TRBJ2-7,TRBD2,CASWTSGSYEQYF,TGTGCCAGCTGGACTAGCGGGAGCTACGAGCAGTACTTC
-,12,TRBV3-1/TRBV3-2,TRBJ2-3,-,CASSRLSDTQYF,TGTGCCAGCAGCCGTCTCTCAGATACGCAGTATTTT
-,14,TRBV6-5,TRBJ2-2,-,CASSRDRDTGELFF,TGTGCCAGCAGTAGAGACAGAGACACCGGGGAGCTGTTTTTT
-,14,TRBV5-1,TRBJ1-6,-,CASSQQGENSPLHF,TGCGCCAGCAGCCAACAGGGAGAGAATTCACCCCTCCACTTT
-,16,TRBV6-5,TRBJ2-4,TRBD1,CASSYSRQGLKNIQYF,TGTGCCAGCAGTTACTCCCGACAGGGGCTCAAAAACATTCAGTACTTC
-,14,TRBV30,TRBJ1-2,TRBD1,CAWSPGQGTRGYTF,TGTGCCTGGAGTCCAGGACAGGGAACCCGGGGCTACACCTTC
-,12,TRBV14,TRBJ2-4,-,CASSQAGNIQYF,TGTGCCAGCAGCCAAGCGGGGAACATTCAGTACTTC
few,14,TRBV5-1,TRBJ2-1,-,CASSTTGGVNEQFF,TGCGCCAGCAGCACAACGGGGGGCGTCAATGAGCAGTTCTTC
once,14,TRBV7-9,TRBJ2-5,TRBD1,CASSLEGTGVTQYF,TGTGCCAGCAGCTTAGAGGGGACAGGGGTGACCCAGTACTTC
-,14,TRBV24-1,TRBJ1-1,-,CATSEGGDITPAFF,TGTGCCACCAGTGAGGGGGGGGACATAACTCCTGCTTTCTTT
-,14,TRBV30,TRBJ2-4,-,CAWRPGVAKNIQYF,TGTGCCTGGAGGCCAGGGGTAGCCAAAAACATTCAGTACTTC
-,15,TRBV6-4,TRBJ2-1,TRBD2,CASSAGGRAMDEQFF,TGTGCCAGCAGTGCCGGGGGGAGGGCCATGGATGAGCAGTTCTTC
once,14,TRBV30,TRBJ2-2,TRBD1,CAFPDRGKTGELFF,TGTGCCTTTCCGGACAGGGGAAAAACCGGGGAGCTGTTTTTT
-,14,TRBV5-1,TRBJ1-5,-,CASSLGGPEGPQHF,TGCGCCAGCAGCTTGGGGGGGCCTGAAGGGCCCCAGCATTTT
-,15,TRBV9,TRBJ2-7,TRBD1,CASSARGQGAYEQYF,TGTGCCAGCAGCGCTCGGGGACAGGGGGCCTACGAGCAGTACTTC
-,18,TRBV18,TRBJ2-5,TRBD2,CASSPPRSGGPGDETQYF,TGTGCCAGCTCACCACCTCGGTCGGGAGGGCCCGGGGATGAGACCCAGTACTTC
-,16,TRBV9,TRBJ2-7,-,CASSLRDSGSSYEQYF,TGTGCCAGCAGCCTTCGGGACAGCGGGAGCTCCTACGAGCAGTACTTC
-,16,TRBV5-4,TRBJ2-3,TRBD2,CASSPSLAGELDTQYF,TGTGCCAGCAGCCCTTCACTAGCGGGAGAACTAGATACGCAGTATTTT
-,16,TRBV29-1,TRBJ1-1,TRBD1,CSVAGQGAISRGEAFF,TGCAGCGTTGCTGGACAGGGGGCAATCAGCAGGGGTGAAGCTTTCTTT
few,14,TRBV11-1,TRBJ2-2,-,CASSFGTHTGELFF,TGTGCCAGCAGCTTCGGGACTCACACCGGGGAGCTGTTTTTT